These 5 T cell receptor beta chains came from one sample sequenced in a study of blood T cell repertoires in COVID-19. The table came from immunoSEQ multiplex PCR; TCRdb's copy has only in-frame clones and leaves some out. Counted here are hundreds of thousands of clones, approximately 86% occurring once; the ten biggest clones make up around 1.2%. Material for sequencing was peripheral blood. The receptors were sampled from a man between 65 and 85 years old with acute or convalescent COVID-19.

This clone was detected only a few times. The chain couples TRBV7-9 to TRBJ1-5; D possibly corresponds to TRBD1 (6 bases). CDR1 is SEHNR and CDR2 is FQNEAQ in the germline V gene (reference sequence). The CDR3 is 13 residues long. V gave up 5 bases and J gave up 5 bases, with 10 bases separating them. The CDR3 bases are TGTGCCAGCAGCATACAGGGAGATCAGCCCCAGCATTTT. This sequence encodes CASSIQGDQPQHF.

The chain carries TRBV24-1 and TRBJ2-3; possible D gene TRBD1, 6 bases. The germline V gene has CDR1 KGHDR and CDR2 SFDVKD. This CDR3 is 16 amino acids long. The germline V and J ends were trimmed by 1 base and 5 bases, with 15 bases remaining between them. The CDR3 DNA is TGTGCCACCAGTGATTTCCAACAGGGAACACAAGATACGCAGTATTTT. Encoded protein: CATSDFQQGTQDTQYF.

The chain employs TRBV11-2 and TRBJ1-1; tentative D call: TRBD1 (5 bases). Germline V CDR1 and CDR2: SGHAT, FQNNGV. This CDR3 is built from 14 residues. V was trimmed by 4 bases and J by 6 bases, leaving 15 bases between them. CDR3 DNA sequence: TGTGCCAGCAGCTCGTCCAGGGTGGTCCCTGAAGCTTTCTTT. Protein sequence: CASSSSRVVPEAFF.

The rearrangement joins TRBV3-1 (or the pseudogene TRBV3-2) to TRBJ2-7; 9 bases fit TRBD1. V lost 4 bases and J lost 6; bases outside the gene matches: 10. CDR1 and CDR2 from the germline V gene are LGHDT and YNNKEL (reference sequence). The CDR3 extends over 15 amino acids. The CDR3 protein is CASSLAWTGEFEQYF. The CDR3 nucleotides read TGTGCCAGCAGCCTAGCGTGGACAGGGGAATTCGAGCAGTACTTC.

The chain employs TRBV5-1 and TRBJ1-4; TRBD1 matches at 7 bases. This CDR3 comprises 14 residues. J lost 5 bases, V lost 4 bases, and 5 bases had no gene match. Germline CDR1 and CDR2: SGHRS and YFSETQ. Here the CDR3 DNA reads TGCGCCAGCAGCAAGGGACAGACGAATGAAAAACTGTTTTTT. Translated: CASSKGQTNEKLFF.